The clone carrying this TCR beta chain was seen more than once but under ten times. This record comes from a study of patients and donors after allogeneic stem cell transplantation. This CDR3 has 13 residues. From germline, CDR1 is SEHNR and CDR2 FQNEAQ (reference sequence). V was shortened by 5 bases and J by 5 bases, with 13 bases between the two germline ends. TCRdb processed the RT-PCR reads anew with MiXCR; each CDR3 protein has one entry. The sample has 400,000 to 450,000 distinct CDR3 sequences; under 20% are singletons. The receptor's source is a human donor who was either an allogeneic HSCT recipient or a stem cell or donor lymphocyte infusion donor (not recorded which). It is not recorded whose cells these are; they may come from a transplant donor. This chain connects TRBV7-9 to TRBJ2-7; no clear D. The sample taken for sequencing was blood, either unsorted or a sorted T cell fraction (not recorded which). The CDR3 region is CASSPSYRDEQYF. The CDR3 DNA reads TGTGCCAGCAGCCCTAGTTATAGGGACGAGCAGTACTTC.